This entry lists 6 T cell receptor beta chains sequenced from one sample in a study of shared clonotypes between healthy human individuals. Naive-designated CD8 cells lacked CD45RO, were positively enriched for CCR7, and omitted terminally differentiated effector memory CD45RA+ cells. TCRdb keeps only in-frame clones here, not all; method: immunoSEQ multiplex PCR. The table shows roughly 1,800,000 clones, with approximately 95% occurring only once. Sequencing was performed on naive CD8+ T cells sorted from blood. These TCRs come from a man younger than 35 in good health.

This rearrangement joins TRBV10-1 to TRBJ1-5; TRBD1 is a possible D gene (6 bases). V was cut by 6 bases and J by 4 bases, with 19 bases left in between. This CDR3 spans 16 amino acids. The germline V gene has CDR1 WNHNN and CDR2 SYGVQD (reference sequence). CDR3 amino acids: CASRPGQNRLNQPQHF. Written as DNA, the CDR3 is TGCGCCAGCAGACCCGGACAGAATCGATTAAATCAGCCCCAGCATTTT.

V usage is TRBV10-3 and J usage is TRBJ1-1; 9 bases line up with TRBD1. The germline V gene encodes CDR1 ENHRY and CDR2 SYGVKD. Trimming at V came to 2 bases and at J to 7 bases, leaving 5 bases not matched to a gene. The CDR3 is made up of 14 amino acids. CDR3: CAISEPDRGGEAFF. The CDR3 bases are TGTGCCATCAGTGAGCCGGACAGGGGCGGTGAAGCTTTCTTT.

This chain links TRBV11-2 with TRBJ2-3; 10 positions agree with TRBD2. The junction had 7 bases not matched to a gene; V was cut back by 3 bases and J by 4 bases. The V gene's germline CDR1 is SGHAT and CDR2 FQNNGV. This CDR3 comprises 16 residues. The CDR3 nucleotides read TGTGCCAGCAGCTTCGGAGCGGGGGGGCCGGCAGATACGCAGTATTTT. Protein: CASSFGAGGPADTQYF.

The chain employs TRBV15 and TRBJ2-3; tentative D call: TRBD1 (5 bases). The germline V and J ends were trimmed by 5 bases and 4 bases, with 19 bases remaining between them. CDR1 and CDR2 from the germline V gene are LNHNV and YYDKDF (reference sequence). CDR3 length: 16 amino acids. This CDR3 is CATSFPRQGGADTQYF. CDR3 bases: TGTGCCACCAGCTTCCCGCGGCAGGGTGGCGCAGATACGCAGTATTTT. Complete variable domain (other parts from reference TRBV15 and TRBJ2-3): DAMVIQNPRYQVTQFGKPVTLSCSQTLNHNVMYWYQQKSSQAPKLLFHYYDKDFNNEADTPDNFQSRRPNTSFCFLDIRSPGLGDTAMYLCATSFPRQGGADTQYFGPGTRLTVL.

The chain recombines TRBV7-2 with TRBJ1-4; 9 nucleotides agree with TRBD1. CDR3 length: 15 residues. The germline CDR1 and CDR2 sequences are SGHTA and FQGNSA. V shed 5 bases, J shed 8 bases, and the junction held 9 bases outside the gene matches. The CDR3 loop reads CASSTGTGSGEKLFF. The CDR3 DNA reads TGTGCCAGCAGCACCGGGACAGGGAGTGGAGAAAAACTGTTTTTT. Together with reference TRBV7-2 and TRBJ1-4, the CDR3 gives the full variable domain: GAGVSQSPSNKVTEKGKDVELRCDPISGHTALYWYRQSLGQGLEFLIYFQGNSAPDKSGLPSDRFSAERTGGSVSTLTIQRTQQEDSAVYLCASSTGTGSGEKLFFGSGTQLSVL.

The V and J genes are TRBV7-8 and TRBJ1-2, with D unclear. The CDR3 extends over 12 amino acids. Germline CDR1 and CDR2: SGHVS and FQNEAQ. Deletions cut 6 bases from V and 0 bases from J, with 5 bases between. CDR3 in amino acids: CASSGPNYGYTF. The CDR3 DNA is TGTGCCAGCAGTGGACCTAACTATGGCTACACCTTC.